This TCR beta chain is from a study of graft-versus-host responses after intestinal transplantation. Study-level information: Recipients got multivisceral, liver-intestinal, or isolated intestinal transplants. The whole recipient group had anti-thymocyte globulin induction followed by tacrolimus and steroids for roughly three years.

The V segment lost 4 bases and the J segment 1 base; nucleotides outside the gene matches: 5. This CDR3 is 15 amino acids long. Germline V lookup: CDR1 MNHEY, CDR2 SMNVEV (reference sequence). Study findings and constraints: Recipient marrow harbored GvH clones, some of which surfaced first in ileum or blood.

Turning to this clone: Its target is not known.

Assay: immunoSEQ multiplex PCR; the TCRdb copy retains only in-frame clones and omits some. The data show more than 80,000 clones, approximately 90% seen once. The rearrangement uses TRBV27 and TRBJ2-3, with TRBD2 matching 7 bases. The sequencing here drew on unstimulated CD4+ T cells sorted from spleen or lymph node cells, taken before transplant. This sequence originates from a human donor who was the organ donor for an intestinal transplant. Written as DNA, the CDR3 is TGTGCCAGCAGTTGGGAGGGCAGGGGCACAGATACGCAGTATTTT. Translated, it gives CASSWEGRGTDTQYF.